These 21 T cell receptor beta chains share one sample of origin, sequenced in a study of blood T cell repertoires in COVID-19. TCRdb keeps only in-frame clones here, not all; method: immunoSEQ multiplex PCR. The table has approximately 500,000 clones, roughly 89% seen once; the top ten hold about 8%. The material sequenced was peripheral blood. The receptor source for this set is a woman in her forties or fifties with COVID-19, enrolled during active disease.

This clone was recorded many times. The rearrangement links TRBV10-3 to TRBJ2-2, with 9 bases that match TRBD1. The J segment lost 6 bases and the V segment lost 4 bases, leaving 9 bases of the junction unmatched. CDR1 is ENHRY, CDR2 SYGVKD, per germline. This CDR3 is 16 amino acids long. CDR3 sequence (DNA): TGTGCCATCAGTGGCACCGGGACAGGGAGGTCCGGGGAGCTGTTTTTT. Translated, it gives CAISGTGTGRSGELFF.

V is TRBV18 and J is TRBJ2-1; tentatively, D is TRBD2 (6 bases). This CDR3 region has 15 residues. Germline CDR1 and CDR2: KGHSH and LQKENI. Trimming removed 4 bases from V and 10 bases from J, with 20 bases in between. The CDR3 is CASSLEGSHRGEQFF. The CDR3 bases are TGTGCCAGCTCACTGGAGGGGTCCCATAGAGGGGAGCAGTTCTTC.

This CDR3 reads CASSWGRQETQYF. In DNA, the CDR3 is TGTGCCAGCTCCTGGGGGCGGCAAGAGACCCAGTACTTC. The rearrangement links TRBV18 to TRBJ2-5, with TRBD1 as a possible D gene (6 bases). V was clipped by 6 bases and J by 2 bases, with 10 bases between them. The CDR3 is 13 residues long. CDR1 KGHSH and CDR2 LQKENI come from the germline V gene.

The chain combines TRBV6-6 with TRBJ1-1, with D unclear. CDR3 length: 16 residues. CDR1 is MNHNY and CDR2 is SVGAGI in the germline V gene (reference sequence). V lost 0 bases and J lost 1, with 12 bases in between. The CDR3 region is CASSYSGRAANTEAFF. CDR3 nucleotides: TGTGCCAGCAGTTACTCGGGGAGGGCGGCGAACACTGAAGCTTTCTTT.

This clone is a singleton in its sample. The chain joins TRBV19 to TRBJ1-2; 8 bases are a match to TRBD1. In germline, CDR1 is LNHDA, CDR2 SQIVND (reference sequence). The CDR3 totals 14 residues. V lost 5 bases, J lost 8 bases, and 10 bases stayed unmatched. CDR3 in amino acids: CASSASQGADGYTF. CDR3 nucleotide sequence: TGTGCCAGTAGTGCGTCTCAGGGGGCAGACGGCTACACCTTC.

The chain uses TRBV6-1 and TRBJ2-7, with 8 nucleotides matching TRBD1. With V trimmed by 0 bases and J by 1 base, 5 bases remained unmatched. Germline-derived CDR1 and CDR2 are MNHNS and SASEGT. There are 16 residues in the CDR3. In DNA, the CDR3 is TGTGCCAGCAGTGAAGCGCTGCAGGGGGCGTCCTACGAGCAGTACTTC. This translates into CASSEALQGASYEQYF.

The rearrangement uses TRBV12-3 or TRBV12-4 and TRBJ1-2; 9 bases map to TRBD1. J gave up 9 bases and V 6 bases, and 5 bases lay outside the gene matches. This CDR3 region has 12 residues. Here the CDR3 reads CASRHGTGSYTF. The CDR3 nucleotides are TGTGCCAGCAGGCACGGGACAGGGAGCTACACCTTC.

V is TRBV27 and J is TRBJ2-3; 8 bases line up with TRBD2. Germline V gene lookup returns CDR1 MNHEY and CDR2 SMNVEV (reference sequence). V lost 6 bases and J lost 0; bases outside the gene matches: 14. This CDR3 comprises 18 residues. The CDR3 DNA sequence: TGTGCCAGCAGCCTTAACGGCGGGGGGCCCCTTAGCACAGATACGCAGTATTTT. Its protein is CASSLNGGGPLSTDTQYF.

The genes are TRBV19 and TRBJ2-6, with a weak D call TRBD2 (5 bases). The germline CDR1 and CDR2 sequences are LNHDA and SQIVND (reference sequence). This CDR3 has 17 amino acids. V lost 3 bases and J lost 2, with 14 bases in between. CDR3 nucleotide sequence: TGTGCCAGTAGTATCCGTCCAGCGGAAGCTGGGGCCAACGTCCTGACTTTC. The encoded protein is CASSIRPAEAGANVLTF. Looking up the rest from reference TRBV19 and TRBJ2-6 gives the full variable domain: DGGITQSPKYLFRKEGQNVTLSCEQNLNHDAMYWYRQDPGQGLRLIYYSQIVNDFQKGDIAEGYSVSREKKESFPLTVTSAQKNPTAFYLCASSIRPAEAGANVLTFGAGSRLTVL.

The chain uses TRBV2 and TRBJ2-7; TRBD2 agrees at 10 bases. The CDR3 is 17 amino acids. With V trimmed by 2 bases and J by 3 bases, 10 bases remained unmatched. CDR1 and CDR2 (germline): SNHLY, FYNNEI. For the CDR3, the DNA is TGTGCCAGCAGTGAATACCGGGAGTCTAGCGGGGGCTACGAGCAGTACTTC. It specifies CASSEYRESSGGYEQYF.

The sample holds one count of this clone. This sample also contains other DNA sequences that code for the same CDR3. V is TRBV12-3 or TRBV12-4 and J is TRBJ1-2; D uncertain. The CDR3 length is 12 residues. Trimming shortened V by 1 base and J by 8 bases, and 8 bases separated the two germline ends. The CDR3 sequence is CASSLGSGGYTF. In nucleotides, the CDR3 is TGTGCCAGCAGTTTAGGGTCGGGAGGCTACACCTTC.

The J gene is TRBJ1-2, the V gene TRBV4-2; 9 bases fit TRBD1. V lost 6 bases to trimming and J lost 5 bases; unmatched junction nucleotides: 7. The CDR3 has 14 residues. Germline V gene sequence: CDR1 LGHNA, CDR2 YNFKEQ. The CDR3 sequence: CASRTGGQGYGYTF. In nucleotides, the CDR3 is TGTGCCAGCAGGACGGGAGGACAGGGGTATGGCTACACCTTC.

This clone was found once. The rearrangement links TRBV5-4 to TRBJ2-3; 7 positions match TRBD2. This CDR3 has 15 residues. V lost 4 bases and J lost 2; bases outside the gene matches: 7. Germline V gene data show CDR1 as SGHNT and CDR2 as YYREEE (reference sequence). The CDR3 region is CASSLGGEYTDTQYF. The CDR3 bases are TGTGCCAGCAGCCTTGGGGGGGAGTACACAGATACGCAGTATTTT.

The chain couples TRBV5-4 to TRBJ2-2, with 8 bases identical to TRBD2. The germline CDR1 and CDR2 sequences are SGHNT and YYREEE (reference sequence). This CDR3 is built from 16 residues. The V gene end was trimmed by 4 bases and the J gene end by 4 bases; junction bases not matched to a gene: 9. CDR3 DNA: TGTGCCAGCAGCCCGGGAGCGCGGGGGGCCACCGGGGAGCTGTTTTTT. Its translation: CASSPGARGATGELFF.

V usage is TRBV27 and J usage is TRBJ2-1; 9 nucleotides align to TRBD2. The germline gives CDR1 MNHEY, CDR2 SMNVEV (reference sequence). The CDR3 consists of 12 residues. With V trimmed by 7 bases and J by 8 bases, 3 bases remained unmatched. DNA of the CDR3: TGTGCCAGCACTAGCGGGGCCCATGAGCAGTTCTTC. It encodes CASTSGAHEQFF.

The chain couples TRBV5-1 to TRBJ1-2; 9 bases are shared with TRBD1. The germline gives CDR1 SGHRS, CDR2 YFSETQ. This CDR3 has 14 amino acids. Trimming at V came to 0 bases and at J to 8 bases, leaving 5 bases not matched to a gene. Here the CDR3 reads CASSLAGDRVGYTF. CDR3 sequence (DNA): TGCGCCAGCAGCTTGGCGGGGGACAGGGTCGGCTACACCTTC.

This sequence joins TRBV7-9 and TRBJ2-1; possible D gene TRBD1, 6 bases. CDR1 is SEHNR and CDR2 is FQNEAQ in the germline V gene (reference sequence). CDR3 size: 15 residues. Trimming took off 6 bases at V and 0 bases at J, with 12 bases between the two ends. CDR3 amino acids: CASSYPRGSYNEQFF. Written as DNA, the CDR3 is TGTGCCAGCAGTTACCCCAGGGGCTCCTACAATGAGCAGTTCTTC.

DNA of the CDR3: TGCGCCAGCAGCCTCCGACTAGCGGGGGGGCCGGTCACAGATACGCAGTATTTT. Protein: CASSLRLAGGPVTDTQYF. The J gene is TRBJ2-3, the V gene TRBV4-1; 14 bases are a match to TRBD2. The CDR3 extends over 18 amino acids. CDR1 and CDR2 (germline): MGHRA, YSYEKL. J gave up 2 bases and V 4 bases, and 8 bases lay outside the gene matches.

The chain couples TRBV2 to TRBJ1-2; no firm D call. Germline CDR1 is SNHLY and CDR2 is FYNNEI. With 7 bases removed from V and 1 base from J, the gap between germline ends came to 7 bases. The CDR3 totals 12 residues. The CDR3: CASTGSNYGYTF. The CDR3 DNA reads as TGTGCCAGCACCGGGAGTAACTATGGCTACACCTTC.

V and J are TRBV6-1 and TRBJ2-4; no clear D. CDR1 is MNHNS and CDR2 is SASEGT in the germline V gene. The CDR3 has 15 amino acids. V was trimmed by 3 bases and J by 0 bases, leaving 9 bases between them. The CDR3 reads CASSEGRLAKNIQYF. As DNA, the CDR3 is TGTGCCAGCAGTGAGGGCAGGTTAGCCAAAAACATTCAGTACTTC.

The chain is built from TRBV29-1 and TRBJ2-7, with D possibly being TRBD1 (5 bases). The CDR3 runs 12 residues. Germline loops: CDR1 SQVTM, CDR2 ANQGSEA. With 4 bases removed from V and 1 base from J, the gap between germline ends came to 8 bases. The CDR3 reads CSVVRDSYEQYF. The CDR3 DNA is TGCAGCGTTGTCAGGGATTCCTACGAGCAGTACTTC.